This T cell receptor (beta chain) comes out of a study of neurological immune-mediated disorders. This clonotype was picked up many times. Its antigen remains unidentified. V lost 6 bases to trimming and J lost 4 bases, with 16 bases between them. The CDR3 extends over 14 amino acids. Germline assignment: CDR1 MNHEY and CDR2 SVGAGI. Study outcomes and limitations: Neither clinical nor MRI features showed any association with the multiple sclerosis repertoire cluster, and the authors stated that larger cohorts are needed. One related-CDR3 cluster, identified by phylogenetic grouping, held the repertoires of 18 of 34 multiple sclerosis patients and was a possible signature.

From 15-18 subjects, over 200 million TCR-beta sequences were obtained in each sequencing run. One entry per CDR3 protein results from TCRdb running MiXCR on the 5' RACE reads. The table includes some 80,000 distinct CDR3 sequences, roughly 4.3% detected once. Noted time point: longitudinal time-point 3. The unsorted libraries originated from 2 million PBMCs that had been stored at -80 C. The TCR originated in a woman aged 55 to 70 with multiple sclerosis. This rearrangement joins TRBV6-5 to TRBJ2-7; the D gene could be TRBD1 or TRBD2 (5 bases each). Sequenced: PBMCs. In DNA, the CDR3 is TGTGCCAGCAGGGGAACGGGACGGGGATACGAGCAGTACTTC. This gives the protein CASRGTGRGYEQYF.